These 4 T cell receptor beta chains share one sample of origin, sequenced in a study of blood T cells in healthy people across ages. For the second PCR, which ran for roughly 7 to 11 cycles, a sample-barcoded 5' primer and a J-beta primer mix were used. TCRdb re-called the 5' RACE reads through MiXCR, storing one row per CDR3 protein. This sample has approximately 900,000 distinct CDR3 sequences; 40% to 60% occur once, and the top ten carry roughly 13%. The sequenced sample was blood. The receptors originated from a young man in good health.

This clonotype was detected only a few times. V gene TRBV15 combines with J gene TRBJ2-3; no definite D call. Germline V gene sequence: CDR1 LNHNV, CDR2 YYDKDF (reference sequence). With 4 bases removed from V and 0 bases from J, the gap between germline ends came to 8 bases. The CDR3 loop spans 14 amino acids. DNA for the CDR3: TGTGCCACCAGCACTAGGGTCAGCACAGATACGCAGTATTTT. Translated: CATSTRVSTDTQYF.

V gene TRBV12-5 combines with J gene TRBJ2-7; D is unresolved. With the DNA end fitting TRBJ2-5 better, the J assignment may be wrong. Germline CDR1 and CDR2: LGHNT and FRNRAP. The CDR3 consists of 14 residues. The CDR3 is CASGVSAFSGTQYF. CDR3 coding DNA: TGTGCTAGTGGTGTGAGCGCCTTTAGTGGGACCCAGTACTTC.

The chain recombines TRBV28 with TRBJ2-1, with 11 bases aligning to TRBD2. Trimming removed 5 bases from V and 9 bases from J; junction bases left unmatched: 12. CDR3 length: 16 residues. CDR1 MDHEN and CDR2 SYDVKM come from the germline V gene. The CDR3 region has the DNA TGTGCCAGCAGTCAGATTAGCGGGGGGGCCGGAGGTGAGCAGTTCTTC. It yields the protein CASSQISGGAGGEQFF.

This clonotype was recorded a few times. The genes are TRBV28 and TRBJ2-5; 10 bases align to TRBD1. CDR1 and CDR2 (germline): MDHEN, SYDVKM. The CDR3 has 14 amino acids. The trim removed 6 bases at V and 5 bases at J, leaving 6 bases unmatched. For the CDR3, the DNA is TGTGCCAGCAGCGTGACAGGGGGCAAGGAGACCCAGTACTTC. This encodes CASSVTGGKETQYF. Full variable domain (rest looked up from reference TRBV28 and TRBJ2-5): DVKVTQSSRYLVKRTGEKVFLECVQDMDHENMFWYRQDPGLGLRLIYFSYDVKMKEKGDIPEGYSVSREKKERFSLILESASTNQTSMYLCASSVTGGKETQYFGPGTRLLVL.